One sample yielded the 32 T cell receptor beta chains listed below, sequenced in a study of blood T cell repertoires in COVID-19. Profiled with immunoSEQ multiplex PCR; TCRdb holds only in-frame clones, not every one. The sample lists approximately 300,000 clones, 90% seen once, with roughly 2.6% in the top ten. The sequenced sample was PBMCs or T cells enriched from blood (not recorded which). The source is a man aged 55-75 years who had recovered from COVID-19.

This rearrangement joins TRBV11-3 to TRBJ2-7; D possibly corresponds to TRBD1 (6 bases). This CDR3 spans 15 amino acids. Germline V CDR1 and CDR2: SGHNT, YENEEA. Trimming cost V 3 bases and J 1 base, with 13 bases left between them. The CDR3 protein is CASSFEDRKSYEQYF. In DNA form, the CDR3 reads TGTGCCAGCAGCTTTGAAGACAGGAAATCCTACGAGCAGTACTTC.

Only a few counts were recorded for this clone. The chain is built from TRBV4-1 and TRBJ1-6; 7 nucleotides match TRBD1. There are 16 residues in the CDR3. CDR1 is MGHRA, CDR2 YSYEKL, per germline. J lost 5 bases, V lost 4 bases, and 8 bases had no gene match. The CDR3 is CASSPLPGQNNSPLHF. The CDR3 DNA reads TGCGCCAGCAGCCCACTCCCGGGACAGAATAATTCACCCCTCCACTTT.

This clone came up a few times. This sequence joins TRBV4-2 and TRBJ1-4; TRBD1 might be the D (5 bases). This CDR3 has 14 residues. Germline CDR1 reads LGHNA; CDR2 reads YNFKEQ. V lost 4 bases, J lost 1 base, and 7 bases lay in between. This chain's CDR3 is CASSPDRTNEKLFF. The CDR3 region has the DNA TGTGCCAGCAGCCCCGACAGAACTAATGAAAAACTGTTTTTT.

This rearrangement joins TRBV5-1 to TRBJ1-4; D is uncertain. Germline V gene lookup returns CDR1 SGHRS and CDR2 YFSETQ. Trimming left V 1 base short and J 7 bases short, with 17 bases between. There are 16 residues in the CDR3. The CDR3 nucleotides read TGCGCCAGCAGCTTGCAACAGACCCCGGTGGCTGAAAAACTGTTTTTT. Protein product: CASSLQQTPVAEKLFF.

In DNA, the CDR3 is TGTGCCAGCAGCTTAGTCCTGACCGGGGAGCTGTTTTTT. This gives the protein CASSLVLTGELFF. This chain joins TRBV11-2 and TRBJ2-2, with D hard to call. CDR1 and CDR2 from the germline V gene are SGHAT and FQNNGV. The CDR3 is made up of 13 amino acids. Between the trimmed V and J ends, which lost 1 base and 5 bases, there was a span of 5 bases.

This clone was recorded only once. The chain is built from TRBV6-2 or TRBV6-3 and TRBJ2-3, with a tentative D call TRBD1 (7 bases). V lost 2 bases and J 3 bases, leaving 15 bases between the germline ends. The CDR3 is 16 residues long. Germline V gene data show CDR1 as MNHEY and CDR2 as SVGEGT. The chain's CDR3 is CASSYEGAEGTDTQYF. In nucleotides, the CDR3 is TGTGCCAGCAGTTACGAGGGGGCGGAGGGAACAGATACGCAGTATTTT.

This chain joins TRBV6-5 and TRBJ2-7; TRBD1 is a possible D gene (5 bases). V was cut by 10 bases and J by 6 bases, with 13 bases left in between. This CDR3 is built from 11 residues. CDR1 is MNHEY, CDR2 SVGAGI, per germline. This CDR3 is CATGLGGEQYF. CDR3 nucleotides: TGTGCCACAGGGCTTGGCGGCGAGCAGTACTTC.

This chain uses TRBV7-8 with TRBJ1-1; D gene uncertain. The CDR3 has 13 amino acids. Germline lookup yields CDR1 SGHVS and CDR2 FQNEAQ. V shed 4 bases and J shed 6 bases, with 12 bases lying between them. The CDR3 sequence is CASSSTFRAEAFF. CDR3 in DNA: TGTGCCAGCAGCTCCACCTTTCGGGCTGAAGCTTTCTTT.

V is TRBV7-2 and J is TRBJ1-1; no firm D call. The CDR3 loop spans 15 amino acids. Germline CDR1 reads SGHTA; CDR2 reads FQGNSA. Between the trimmed V and J ends, which lost 1 base and 6 bases, there was a span of 15 bases. As DNA, the CDR3 is TGTGCCAGCAGCTTAGAGGAGACGGGTGTATCTGAAGCTTTCTTT. Translating it yields CASSLEETGVSEAFF.

The chain recombines TRBV10-3 with TRBJ2-1; 14 nucleotides line up with TRBD2. This CDR3 is built from 16 residues. Losses at the gene ends were 4 bases for V and 7 bases for J; bases not matched to a gene: 6. From germline, CDR1 is ENHRY and CDR2 SYGVKD. CDR3 in amino acids: CAISGTSGGPMNEQFF. The CDR3 coding sequence is TGTGCCATCAGTGGGACTAGCGGGGGGCCGATGAATGAGCAGTTCTTC.

This CDR3 reads CASRNRGGGEQYF. In DNA form, the CDR3 reads TGCGCCAGCAGAAACCGAGGGGGTGGCGAGCAGTACTTC. The rearrangement uses TRBV5-1 and TRBJ2-7; possible D gene TRBD1, 6 bases. The length of the CDR3 is 13 residues. Germline CDR1 and CDR2: SGHRS and YFSETQ. Trimming pared 5 bases from V and 6 bases from J, leaving 15 bases between.

The rearrangement joins TRBV7-2 to TRBJ1-6; no reliable D call. From germline, CDR1 is SGHTA and CDR2 FQGNSA. The germline V and J ends were trimmed by 2 bases and 13 bases, with 9 bases remaining between them. The CDR3 runs 12 residues. CDR3 in amino acids: CASSLTPGPLHF. In DNA form, the CDR3 reads TGTGCCAGCAGCTTAACACCAGGCCCCCTCCACTTT.

The chain has TRBV5-1 and TRBJ1-1; 8 bases match TRBD1. The CDR3 has 14 residues. Germline V gene sequence: CDR1 SGHRS, CDR2 YFSETQ. V lost 0 bases and J lost 7; bases outside the gene matches: 5. CDR3 protein: CASSLVRTGIEAFF. The CDR3, as DNA: TGCGCCAGCAGCTTGGTTCGGACAGGGATTGAAGCTTTCTTT.

Turning to this clone: Different DNA sequences within this sample yield the same CDR3. The V and J genes are TRBV3-1 (or the pseudogene TRBV3-2) and TRBJ1-3; 8 bases are a match to TRBD1. V lost 4 bases to trimming and J lost 3 bases; unmatched junction nucleotides: 2. The CDR3 totals 14 residues. Germline loops: CDR1 LGHDT, CDR2 YNNKEL (reference sequence). Here the CDR3 DNA reads TGTGCCAGCAGCCTGACAGGGGTTGGAAACACCATATATTTT. Its translation is CASSLTGVGNTIYF.

The rearrangement uses TRBV29-1 and TRBJ2-1; a weak D match, TRBD2 (6 bases). Trimming pared 4 bases from V and 5 bases from J, leaving 6 bases between. The CDR3 runs to 11 residues. The germline gives CDR1 SQVTM, CDR2 ANQGSEA. The CDR3 sequence: CSVVADNEQFF. CDR3 DNA sequence: TGCAGCGTTGTAGCGGACAATGAGCAGTTCTTC.

Here the CDR3 reads CASSQLRRGYTF. CDR3 coding DNA: TGTGCCAGCAGCCAGTTGCGGAGGGGCTACACCTTC. The V gene is TRBV3-1 (or the pseudogene TRBV3-2), the J gene TRBJ1-2; D remains ambiguous. Trimming left V 3 bases short and J 8 bases short, with 10 bases between. This CDR3 contains 12 residues. Germline loops: CDR1 LGHDT, CDR2 YNNKEL (reference sequence).

This clone has more than one count but fewer than ten. This sequence joins TRBV7-9 and TRBJ2-7; maybe TRBD2 (5 bases). The CDR3 runs 17 residues. The V and J ends lost 5 bases and 0 bases respectively, with 20 bases between them. Germline CDR1 SEHNR, CDR2 FQNEAQ (reference sequence). CDR3 nucleotides: TGTGCCAGCAGCCCAAAGCGGACGGATTCGGGCTCCTACGAGCAGTACTTC. Encoded protein: CASSPKRTDSGSYEQYF.

The chain links TRBV6-4 to TRBJ1-2; D gene uncertain. The CDR3 extends over 17 amino acids. Germline CDR1 reads MRHNA; CDR2 reads SNTAGT. The germline V and J ends were trimmed by 0 bases and 4 bases, with 18 bases remaining between them. The DNA of the CDR3 is TGTGCCAGCAGTGACTCGTATCTCGACTCCGCGGGCTATGGCTACACCTTC. Translation: CASSDSYLDSAGYGYTF.

As for this clone: The identical CDR3 is also encoded by other nucleotide sequences in the sample. V and J are TRBV3-1 (or the pseudogene TRBV3-2) and TRBJ1-1, with a weak D call TRBD1 (5 bases). Trimming stripped 1 base from V and 1 base from J, with 7 bases between. The CDR3 runs 14 residues. Germline loops: CDR1 LGHDT, CDR2 YNNKEL (reference sequence). For the CDR3, the DNA is TGTGCCAGCAGCCAAGTGGGGGGGAACACTGAAGCTTTCTTT. As protein: CASSQVGGNTEAFF.

The genes are TRBV15 and TRBJ2-7, with 7 bases fitting TRBD1. Germline loops: CDR1 LNHNV, CDR2 YYDKDF (reference sequence). The CDR3 is 15 residues long. V shed 2 bases, J shed 5 bases, and the junction held 9 bases outside the gene matches. The DNA for the CDR3 is TGTGCCACCAGCAGATTCGAGACAGGGTTCCACGAGCAGTACTTC. Protein: CATSRFETGFHEQYF.

This chain uses TRBV9 with TRBJ2-3; 10 positions agree with TRBD2. Germline V gene lookup returns CDR1 SGDLS and CDR2 YYNGEE. V lost 3 bases to trimming and J lost 8 bases; unmatched junction nucleotides: 6. The CDR3 is 14 residues long. The CDR3 sequence is CASSEREGLGTQYF. DNA for the CDR3: TGTGCCAGCAGCGAGCGGGAGGGCCTAGGTACGCAGTATTTT. Together with reference TRBV9 and TRBJ2-3, the CDR3 gives the full variable domain: DSGVTQTPKHLITATGQRVTLRCSPRSGDLSVYWYQQSLDQGLQFLIQYYNGEERAKGNILERFSAQQFPDLHSELNLSSLELGDSALYFCASSEREGLGTQYFGPGTRLTVL.

The chain recombines TRBV19 with TRBJ1-1, with D perhaps matching TRBD1 (5 bases). Per germline, CDR1 LNHDA and CDR2 SQIVND (reference sequence). Trimming pared 7 bases from V and 5 bases from J, leaving 14 bases between. The CDR3 spans 13 residues. The CDR3 region is CASTKDTFTEAFF. Written as DNA, the CDR3 is TGTGCCAGTACCAAGGACACTTTTACTGAAGCTTTCTTT. Full variable domain (rest looked up from reference TRBV19 and TRBJ1-1): DGGITQSPKYLFRKEGQNVTLSCEQNLNHDAMYWYRQDPGQGLRLIYYSQIVNDFQKGDIAEGYSVSREKKESFPLTVTSAQKNPTAFYLCASTKDTFTEAFFGQGTRLTVV.

The chain recombines TRBV7-2 with TRBJ1-6; 8 bases match TRBD1. Germline loops: CDR1 SGHTA, CDR2 FQGNSA. The V segment lost 5 bases and the J segment 7 bases; nucleotides outside the gene matches: 7. CDR3 length: 15 residues. The DNA for the CDR3 is TGTGCCAGCAGCCCCCAGGGGGCTCTCAATTCACCCCTCCACTTT. Translation: CASSPQGALNSPLHF. Together with reference TRBV7-2 and TRBJ1-6, the CDR3 gives the full variable domain: GAGVSQSPSNKVTEKGKDVELRCDPISGHTALYWYRQSLGQGLEFLIYFQGNSAPDKSGLPSDRFSAERTGGSVSTLTIQRTQQEDSAVYLCASSPQGALNSPLHFGNGTRLTVT.

J is TRBJ2-1 and V is TRBV4-2; TRBD2 matches 15 bases. The CDR3 loop spans 16 amino acids. Germline loops: CDR1 LGHNA, CDR2 YNFKEQ. J lost 5 bases, V lost 4 bases, and 3 bases had no gene match. CDR3 protein: CASSPWTSGRDNEQFF. CDR3 nucleotide sequence: TGTGCCAGCAGCCCCTGGACTAGCGGGAGGGACAATGAGCAGTTCTTC.

The chain employs TRBV5-4 and TRBJ1-1; 7 nucleotides line up with TRBD1. The CDR3 contains 14 residues. After removal of 6 bases from V and 1 base from J, the junction contained 6 bases not matched to a gene. The germline CDR1 and CDR2 sequences are SGHNT and YYREEE (reference sequence). CDR3 in DNA: TGTGCCAGCACGTCCACAGGGGAGAACACTGAAGCTTTCTTT. Amino acids: CASTSTGENTEAFF.

This rearrangement joins TRBV24-1 to TRBJ2-5; D is possibly TRBD2 (5 bases). This CDR3 has 12 residues. V lost 0 bases and J 7 bases, leaving 5 bases between the germline ends. Germline lookup yields CDR1 KGHDR and CDR2 SFDVKD. The CDR3 DNA reads as TGTGCCACCAGTGATTTGCGGGGGACCCAGTACTTC. This encodes CATSDLRGTQYF.

The V gene is TRBV5-6, the J gene TRBJ1-2; a weak D match, TRBD1 (6 bases). Germline V lookup: CDR1 SGHDT, CDR2 YYEEEE. CDR3 length: 14 residues. The V gene lost 1 base and the J gene lost 6 bases, with 13 bases spanning the gap. CDR3 sequence (DNA): TGTGCCAGCAGCTTGTCGGGCAGGGGCCATGGCTACACCTTC. This gives the protein CASSLSGRGHGYTF.

The rearrangement links TRBV2 to TRBJ1-1, with D maybe TRBD1 (5 bases). Between the trimmed V and J ends, which lost 6 bases and 4 bases, there was a span of 18 bases. This CDR3 is 15 amino acids long. CDR1 and CDR2 (germline): SNHLY, FYNNEI. The CDR3 DNA sequence: TGTGCCAGCAGGCGTCAGGGATCGCGGTTCACTGAAGCTTTCTTT. It translates to CASRRQGSRFTEAFF.

The chain links TRBV19 to TRBJ2-7, with TRBD1 matching over 9 bases. Germline CDR1 LNHDA, CDR2 SQIVND (reference sequence). With 3 bases clipped from V and 6 bases from J, the junction kept 12 bases outside the gene matches. CDR3 length: 16 residues. CDR3 in amino acids: CASSILPGQGLGEQYF. CDR3 bases: TGTGCCAGTAGTATTCTTCCGGGACAGGGATTGGGCGAGCAGTACTTC.

CDR3 sequence (DNA): TGTGCCAGCAGTGACCGGGACAGGACTAACTATGGCTACACCTTC. Amino acid sequence: CASSDRDRTNYGYTF. The V gene is TRBV2, the J gene TRBJ1-2; TRBD1 aligns across 8 bases. The germline gives CDR1 SNHLY, CDR2 FYNNEI. The CDR3 is made up of 15 amino acids. J was trimmed by 0 bases and V by 3 bases; bases with no gene match: 3.

The J gene is TRBJ1-6, the V gene TRBV2; 10 nucleotides align to TRBD1. Germline CDR1 and CDR2: SNHLY and FYNNEI. This CDR3 contains 16 residues. V was clipped by 8 bases and J by 7 bases; unmatched bases: 11. CDR3 sequence: CASSKGGQGTNSPLHF. In nucleotides, the CDR3 is TGTGCCAGCTCAAAAGGGGGACAGGGGACGAATTCACCCCTCCACTTT.

Details on this clone: Other nucleotide sequences in the sample specify the same CDR3. The gene calls are TRBV19 and TRBJ1-5, with D maybe TRBD1 (5 bases). This CDR3 has 16 amino acids. V shed 3 bases and J shed 0 bases, with 12 bases lying between them. In germline, CDR1 is LNHDA, CDR2 SQIVND (reference sequence). In DNA, the CDR3 is TGTGCCAGTAGTATTCCCGGGGGTTATAGCAATCAGCCCCAGCATTTT. It specifies CASSIPGGYSNQPQHF.